The rows below give T cell receptor beta chains drawn from one sample of a study of beta chain features in type 1 diabetes. Produced via immunoSEQ multiplex PCR; TCRdb's table is partial and in-frame only. The sample has about 700,000 clones; under 15% are singletons. The specimen sequenced was naive CD4+ T cells from blood. The receptors were gathered from a young man with type 1 diabetes. Each CDR3 is given with its conserved first and last residue. The D gene is left open where the match is weak. The size field is filled for only some rows; it gives once, few, many or a size class.

CDR3aa,CDR3nt,abundance,j_gene,d_gene,v_gene
CAWSLASGGTGQYF,TGTGCCTGGAGTTTGGCTAGCGGGGGTACAGGGCAGTACTTC,.,TRBJ2-7,TRBD2,TRBV30
CASSLRTERNTEAFF,TGTGCCAGCAGTCTAAGGACAGAGAGGAACACTGAAGCTTTCTTT,few,TRBJ1-1,.,TRBV28
CASSSGLPPGETQYF,TGTGCCAGCAGCTCGGGACTACCGCCAGGGGAGACCCAGTACTTC,few,TRBJ2-5,TRBD2,TRBV7-8
CASSPATDNYGYTF,TGTGCCAGCAGCCCCGCGACAGATAACTATGGCTACACCTTC,.,TRBJ1-2,.,TRBV6-5
CASSQDGDRGNSPLHF,TGTGCCAGTTCCCAGGACGGGGACAGGGGAAACTCACCCCTCCACTTT,.,TRBJ1-6,TRBD1,TRBV19
CATKPGLADNEQFF,TGTGCCACAAAACCGGGACTAGCGGACAATGAGCAGTTCTTC,few,TRBJ2-1,TRBD2,TRBV6-5
CASSKVHGGSYNEQFF,TGTGCCAGCAGCAAAGTGCACGGGGGAAGCTACAATGAGCAGTTCTTC,few,TRBJ2-1,.,TRBV21-1
CASSLNFRGTGELFF,TGTGCCAGCAGCTTGAATTTTAGGGGCACCGGGGAGCTGTTTTTT,few,TRBJ2-2,.,TRBV5-6
CASSYSGSSGTQYF,TGTGCCAGCAGCTATTCCGGGAGTTCTGGGACCCAGTACTTC,few,TRBJ2-5,.,TRBV7-6
CASSSIPLGKNIQYF,TGTGCCAGCAGCTCCATACCTTTGGGCAAAAACATTCAGTACTTC,few,TRBJ2-4,.,TRBV7-9
CASSLAGGRNSPLHF,TGTGCCAGCAGTTTAGCAGGGGGCCGGAATTCACCCCTCCACTTT,few,TRBJ1-6,TRBD1,TRBV27
CASSFYRGYQPQHF,TGTGCCAGCAGCTTTTACAGGGGGTATCAGCCCCAGCATTTT,.,TRBJ1-5,TRBD1,TRBV5-6
CASSQSPRVAGGYGYTF,TGCGCCAGCAGTCAATCCCCCCGGGTGGCAGGAGGGTATGGCTACACCTTC,.,TRBJ1-2,.,TRBV23-1
CASSTTPYGYTF,TGTGCCAGCAGTACCACGCCCTATGGCTACACCTTC,few,TRBJ1-2,.,TRBV6-1
CAWSKQGVKVTEAFF,TGTGCCTGGAGTAAACAGGGGGTTAAAGTCACTGAAGCTTTCTTT,few,TRBJ1-1,TRBD1,TRBV30
CSVRTVLNTEAFF,TGCAGCGTACGGACAGTCTTGAACACTGAAGCTTTCTTT,few,TRBJ1-1,.,TRBV29-1
CASSLVYVTTSSYEQYF,TGTGCCAGCAGCTTAGTATATGTGACAACGAGCTCCTACGAGCAGTACTTC,.,TRBJ2-7,.,TRBV7-2
CASSQWGPLRETQYF,TGTGCCAGCAGCCAATGGGGCCCACTGCGGGAGACCCAGTACTTC,.,TRBJ2-5,.,TRBV14
CASSPPGSGANVLTF,TGTGCCAGCAGCCCCCCGGGGTCTGGGGCCAACGTCCTGACTTTC,.,TRBJ2-6,.,TRBV7-9
CASSTGGWDGYTF,TGTGCCAGCAGCACGGGGGGCTGGGATGGCTACACCTTC,.,TRBJ1-2,.,TRBV27
CASSEGPAEGIQYF,TGTGCCAGCAGTGAAGGGCCAGCTGAGGGCATTCAGTACTTC,.,TRBJ2-4,.,TRBV6-1
CASSPDPPYGYTF,TGTGCCAGCAGCCCAGACCCCCCCTATGGCTACACCTTC,few,TRBJ1-2,.,TRBV7-9
CASSETGGVLSSEQFF,TGTGCCAGCAGTGAGACAGGGGGCGTTTTATCGAGTGAGCAGTTCTTC,.,TRBJ2-1,TRBD1,TRBV2
CASSLDREGSPTDTQYF,TGTGCCAGCAGCCTGGACAGGGAGGGTTCCCCCACAGATACGCAGTATTTT,few,TRBJ2-3,.,TRBV7-6
CASSFASGDEQFF,TGCGCCAGCAGCTTCGCTAGCGGGGATGAGCAGTTCTTC,.,TRBJ2-1,TRBD2,TRBV5-1
CASSEYLYGYTF,TGTGCCAGCAGTGAATACCTCTATGGCTACACCTTC,.,TRBJ1-2,.,TRBV2
CSASRRDEQFF,TGCAGTGCTAGTAGGCGGGATGAGCAGTTCTTC,few,TRBJ2-1,.,TRBV20-1
CAWGGQGEETQYF,TGTGCCTGGGGGGGACAGGGTGAGGAGACCCAGTACTTC,.,TRBJ2-5,TRBD1,TRBV30
CASTAATGNTDTQYF,TGTGCCAGTACGGCGGCGACAGGGAACACAGATACGCAGTATTTT,.,TRBJ2-3,TRBD1,TRBV19
CASSSGQGTDTQYF,TGTGCCAGCAGCTCGGGACAGGGAACAGATACGCAGTATTTT,.,TRBJ2-3,TRBD1,TRBV7-3
CSLGDYSYEQYF,TGCAGCCTCGGCGACTACTCCTACGAGCAGTACTTC,few,TRBJ2-7,.,TRBV29-1
CASSLGRMNTEAFF,TGTGCCAGCAGCTTGGGGCGTATGAACACTGAAGCTTTCTTT,.,TRBJ1-1,.,TRBV7-9
CASSRQGNTEAFF,TGTGCCAGCAGTCGACAGGGAAACACTGAAGCTTTCTTT,few,TRBJ1-1,TRBD1,TRBV2
CASSHGWAALDTQYF,TGCGCCAGCAGCCACGGGTGGGCAGCCCTAGATACGCAGTATTTT,few,TRBJ2-3,.,TRBV4-1
CASSGWTGPGELFF,TGTGCCAGCAGTGGATGGACCGGCCCCGGGGAGCTGTTTTTT,.,TRBJ2-2,.,TRBV6-1
CASSNPGQGNTEAFF,TGTGCCAGCAGCAACCCGGGACAGGGGAACACTGAAGCTTTCTTT,few,TRBJ1-1,TRBD1,TRBV5-4
CASSPARNTGELFF,TGTGCCAGCTCACCGGCGCGGAACACCGGGGAGCTGTTTTTT,.,TRBJ2-2,.,TRBV18
CSVGDLLLLWNTEAFF,TGCAGCGTTGGGGACCTCCTCCTTTTGTGGAACACTGAAGCTTTCTTT,.,TRBJ1-1,.,TRBV29-1
CAISAAGDLTDTQYF,TGTGCCATCAGTGCGGCGGGGGACCTCACAGATACGCAGTATTTT,.,TRBJ2-3,TRBD2,TRBV10-3
CASSSRTGLTEKLFF,TGTGCCAGCAGTTCCCGGACAGGGTTGACTGAAAAACTGTTTTTT,.,TRBJ1-4,TRBD1,TRBV27
CASSSPPRGTGELFF,TGTGCCAGCAGTTCACCTCCGAGGGGCACCGGGGAGCTGTTTTTT,once,TRBJ2-2,.,TRBV27